These 26 T cell receptor beta chains were all obtained from the same sample, sequenced in a study of blood T cell repertoires in COVID-19. Only in-frame clones appear in the TCRdb table, and some are missing; sequencing was by immunoSEQ multiplex PCR. The repertoire holds nearly 350,000 clones, with about 86% as singletons. Source material: peripheral blood. The receptor source for this set is a man between 25 and 39 years old with active or convalescent COVID-19.

V gene TRBV5-1 combines with J gene TRBJ1-1, with a possible D match to TRBD1 (5 bases). CDR3 length: 16 amino acids. V lost 2 bases to trimming and J lost 1 base, with 15 bases between them. The germline gives CDR1 SGHRS, CDR2 YFSETQ. Here the CDR3 reads CASSFGASTQNTEAFF. DNA for the CDR3: TGCGCCAGCAGCTTTGGGGCAAGCACTCAGAACACTGAAGCTTTCTTT. Together with reference TRBV5-1 and TRBJ1-1, the CDR3 gives the full variable domain: KAGVTQTPRYLIKTRGQQVTLSCSPISGHRSVSWYQQTPGQGLQFLFEYFSETQRNKGNFPGRFSGRQFSNSRSEMNVSTLELGDSALYLCASSFGASTQNTEAFFGQGTRLTVV.

The V call is TRBV13, the J call TRBJ1-2; D unresolved. CDR1 and CDR2 (germline): PRHDT, FYEKMQ (reference sequence). The CDR3 is 14 residues long. V lost 5 bases, J lost 4 bases, and 14 bases lay in between. For the CDR3, the DNA is TGTGCCAGCAGCCCCCCCGGGGTTTTCTATGGCTACACCTTC. Translation: CASSPPGVFYGYTF.

This chain uses TRBV3-1 (or the pseudogene TRBV3-2) with TRBJ2-7; possible D gene TRBD1, 6 bases. Germline V CDR1 and CDR2: LGHDT, YNNKEL (reference sequence). The CDR3 consists of 14 residues. V lost 5 bases, J lost 2 bases, and 13 bases lay in between. CDR3 region: CASSLGHITYEQYF. Written as DNA, the CDR3 is TGTGCCAGCAGCTTGGGACATATCACCTACGAGCAGTACTTC.

This clone turned up a few times. This sequence joins TRBV6-2 or TRBV6-3 and TRBJ2-1, with 7 bases matching TRBD1. The CDR3 length is 15 residues. Trimming cost V 5 bases and J 2 bases; bases outside gene matches: 6. Germline CDR1 is MNHEY and CDR2 is SVGEGT. Written as DNA, the CDR3 is TGTGCCAGCAGTCTCGACAGGGTCACCTACAATGAGCAGTTCTTC. Its protein product is CASSLDRVTYNEQFF.

The V call is TRBV18, the J call TRBJ2-5; D perhaps matches TRBD2 (6 bases). CDR3 length: 14 residues. Looked up from germline, CDR1 is KGHSH and CDR2 is LQKENI. Trimming shortened V by 3 bases and J by 3 bases, and 11 bases separated the two germline ends. The CDR3 DNA reads as TGTGCCAGCTCACCCGGGCCGGGAGAAGAGACCCAGTACTTC. Its protein is CASSPGPGEETQYF.

The J gene is TRBJ2-7, the V gene TRBV3-1 (or the pseudogene TRBV3-2); maybe TRBD2 (5 bases). Germline CDR1 is LGHDT and CDR2 is YNNKEL (reference sequence). The ends were cut back, 0 bases at V and 0 bases at J, with 9 bases in the middle. The CDR3 extends over 15 amino acids. The CDR3 sequence is CASSQDEGYSYEQYF. In nucleotides, the CDR3 is TGTGCCAGCAGCCAAGACGAGGGATACTCCTACGAGCAGTACTTC.

V and J are TRBV5-6 and TRBJ2-1, with TRBD2 as a possible D gene (5 bases). Looked up from germline, CDR1 is SGHDT and CDR2 is YYEEEE. The CDR3 length is 16 residues. Deletions cut 1 base from V and 9 bases from J, with 20 bases between. The CDR3 nucleotides read TGTGCCAGCAGCTTGCTAGGCCCATTTGAGGGCGGTGAGCAGTTCTTC. This gives the protein CASSLLGPFEGGEQFF.

CDR3 sequence reads: CASSLNREEQYF. As DNA, the CDR3 is TGTGCCAGCAGCTTAAACAGGGAGGAGCAGTACTTC. V gene TRBV7-9 combines with J gene TRBJ2-7; TRBD1 might be the D (6 bases). CDR1 SEHNR and CDR2 FQNEAQ come from the germline V gene (reference sequence). V dropped 2 bases and J dropped 7 bases, with 9 bases sitting between them. The CDR3 runs 12 residues. Combining the CDR3 with reference TRBV7-9 and TRBJ2-7 gives the whole variable domain DTGVSQNPRHKITKRGQNVTFRCDPISEHNRLYWYRQTLGQGPEFLTYFQNEAQLEKSRLLSDRFSAERPKGSFSTLEIQRTEQGDSAMYLCASSLNREEQYFGPGTRLTVT.

The V and J genes are TRBV12-3 or TRBV12-4 and TRBJ1-2, with 7 bases lining up with TRBD1. This CDR3 region has 13 residues. The ends lost 6 bases at V and 4 bases at J; junction bases unmatched: 5. This CDR3 is CASRGTARYGYTF. The CDR3, as DNA: TGTGCCAGCAGGGGGACAGCCCGCTATGGCTACACCTTC.

The chain employs TRBV18 and TRBJ1-2, with D perhaps matching TRBD1 (6 bases). The V end lost 5 bases, the J end lost 6 bases, and 16 bases lay between the germline ends. The CDR3 is 14 amino acids. The germline CDR1 and CDR2 sequences are KGHSH and LQKENI. CDR3 sequence reads: CASSKGDTGNGYTF. CDR3 sequence (DNA): TGTGCCAGCTCAAAGGGGGACACAGGGAATGGCTACACCTTC.

The CDR3 loop reads CAGRTGDNSPLHF. The CDR3 DNA follows: TGTGCCGGTAGGACAGGGGATAATTCACCCCTCCACTTT. J is TRBJ1-6 and V is TRBV30; TRBD1 matches 9 bases. The length of the CDR3 is 13 residues. Germline lookup yields CDR1 GTSNPN and CDR2 SVGIG (reference sequence). Trimming cost V 8 bases and J 5 bases; bases outside gene matches: 4.

This clone was recorded only once. CDR3 DNA sequence: TGTGCCAGCAGCTTCGACAGCCTTAATGAAAAACTGTTTTTT. This sequence encodes CASSFDSLNEKLFF. The chain links TRBV11-3 to TRBJ1-4; D might be TRBD1 (5 bases). The germline V gene has CDR1 SGHNT and CDR2 YENEEA. Trimming pared 3 bases from V and 4 bases from J, leaving 9 bases between. The CDR3 is 14 residues long. Based on the CDR3 plus reference TRBV11-3 and TRBJ1-4, the full variable domain is EAGVVQSPRYKIIEKKQPVAFWCNPISGHNTLYWYLQNLGQGPELLIRYENEEAVDDSQLPKDRFSAERLKGVDSTLKIQPAELGDSAVYLCASSFDSLNEKLFFGSGTQLSVL.

This chain connects TRBV29-1 to TRBJ1-1, with a possible D match to TRBD1 (5 bases). The V and J ends lost 4 bases and 0 bases respectively, with 9 bases between them. The CDR3 covers 13 residues. The germline CDR1 and CDR2 sequences are SQVTM and ANQGSEA. Here the CDR3 DNA reads TGCAGCGTTGTACGGGGGATGAACACTGAAGCTTTCTTT. This codes for CSVVRGMNTEAFF.

The chain links TRBV28 to TRBJ2-7; possible D gene TRBD1, 5 bases. CDR1 MDHEN and CDR2 SYDVKM come from the germline V gene. This CDR3 is built from 14 residues. The germline V and J ends were trimmed by 4 bases and 5 bases, with 15 bases remaining between them. Written as DNA, the CDR3 is TGTGCCAGCAGTTCCCGAAGGGGTCCCGACGAGCAGTACTTC. It encodes CASSSRRGPDEQYF.

The chain carries TRBV15 and TRBJ1-2, with a possible D match to TRBD1 (6 bases). The germline CDR1 and CDR2 sequences are LNHNV and YYDKDF (reference sequence). Trimming stripped 0 bases from V and 4 bases from J, with 12 bases between. The CDR3 runs to 15 residues. The CDR3 DNA reads as TGTGCCACCAGCAGAGATTCCGGCAGGGGCTATGGCTACACCTTC. Its translation is CATSRDSGRGYGYTF. Based on the CDR3 plus reference TRBV15 and TRBJ1-2, the full variable domain is DAMVIQNPRYQVTQFGKPVTLSCSQTLNHNVMYWYQQKSSQAPKLLFHYYDKDFNNEADTPDNFQSRRPNTSFCFLDIRSPGLGDTAMYLCATSRDSGRGYGYTFGSGTRLTVV.

This chain connects TRBV5-1 to TRBJ2-1; TRBD1 might be the D (6 bases). The CDR3 contains 15 residues. CDR1 is SGHRS and CDR2 is YFSETQ in the germline V gene. Between the trimmed V and J ends, which lost 0 bases and 8 bases, there was a span of 15 bases. CDR3 amino acids: CASSLGQGSGDEQFF. The CDR3 coding sequence is TGCGCCAGCAGCTTGGGGCAGGGGTCTGGGGATGAGCAGTTCTTC.

V is TRBV28 and J is TRBJ1-2; maybe TRBD1 (5 bases). V dropped 7 bases and J dropped 6 bases, with 18 bases sitting between them. The CDR3 is 14 amino acids. Per germline, CDR1 MDHEN and CDR2 SYDVKM. The CDR3 DNA follows: TGTGCCAGCATCCCGGGCGGCAGGGCGAATGGCTACACCTTC. Translating gives CASIPGGRANGYTF.

The chain links TRBV5-1 to TRBJ2-7; TRBD1 agrees at 9 bases. V lost 4 bases and J lost 2; bases outside the gene matches: 7. The V gene's germline CDR1 is SGHRS and CDR2 YFSETQ. The CDR3 is 15 residues long. The CDR3 is CASSGTGTGPYEQYF. The CDR3 DNA follows: TGCGCCAGCAGCGGGACCGGGACAGGGCCCTACGAGCAGTACTTC.

The J gene is TRBJ2-7, the V gene TRBV4-3; 7 bases line up with TRBD2. The junction had 3 bases not matched to a gene; V was cut back by 1 base and J by 0 bases. This CDR3 spans 15 amino acids. The germline gives CDR1 LGHNA, CDR2 YSLEER. The chain's CDR3 is CASSQGRTSSYEQYF. CDR3 DNA sequence: TGCGCCAGCAGCCAAGGACGGACTAGCTCCTACGAGCAGTACTTC.

V usage is TRBV7-2 and J usage is TRBJ2-2; the match to TRBD1 covers 9 bases. This CDR3 has 16 amino acids. Germline assignment: CDR1 SGHTA and CDR2 FQGNSA. J gave up 5 bases and V 6 bases, and 10 bases lay outside the gene matches. CDR3 sequence: CASSSHRDRVTGELFF. The CDR3 nucleotides are TGTGCCAGCAGTTCGCACCGGGACAGGGTGACCGGGGAGCTGTTTTTT. Drawing the rest from reference TRBV7-2 and TRBJ2-2, the complete variable domain is GAGVSQSPSNKVTEKGKDVELRCDPISGHTALYWYRQSLGQGLEFLIYFQGNSAPDKSGLPSDRFSAERTGGSVSTLTIQRTQQEDSAVYLCASSSHRDRVTGELFFGEGSRLTVL.

The rearrangement uses TRBV12-2 and TRBJ1-2. TRBV12-2 is tagged as a pseudogene. This CDR3 spans 14 amino acids. Written as DNA, the CDR3 is TGTGCAAGTCGCCCAACCTGGGCGGGCTATGGCTACACCTTC. Amino acids: CASRPTWAGYGYTF.

V usage is TRBV13 and J usage is TRBJ2-3; 8 nucleotides match TRBD2. CDR1 is PRHDT and CDR2 is FYEKMQ in the germline V gene (reference sequence). CDR3 size: 14 residues. The J segment lost 3 bases and the V segment lost 5 bases, leaving 4 bases of the junction unmatched. The CDR3 protein is CASSAGLVTDTQYF. The DNA of the CDR3 is TGTGCCAGCAGCGCGGGACTAGTTACAGATACGCAGTATTTT.

The chain has TRBV10-3 and TRBJ1-5; D gene ambiguous. V was pared by 0 bases and J by 6 bases, with 18 bases between. Germline CDR1 reads ENHRY; CDR2 reads SYGVKD. The CDR3 has 17 residues. CDR3 sequence: CAISESYSPSRSQPQHF. As DNA, the CDR3 is TGTGCCATCAGTGAGTCGTACAGCCCATCCCGAAGTCAGCCCCAGCATTTT.

The chain recombines TRBV13 with TRBJ2-1; 8 nucleotides line up with TRBD1. With 4 bases clipped from V and 4 bases from J, the junction kept 9 bases outside the gene matches. The germline V gene encodes CDR1 PRHDT and CDR2 FYEKMQ (reference sequence). This CDR3 is built from 16 residues. In DNA, the CDR3 is TGTGCCAGCAGCTCCTACCCGGACAGGGTTTACAATGAGCAGTTCTTC. Translated, it gives CASSSYPDRVYNEQFF. Combining the CDR3 with reference TRBV13 and TRBJ2-1 gives the whole variable domain AAGVIQSPRHLIKEKRETATLKCYPIPRHDTVYWYQQGPGQDPQFLISFYEKMQSDKGSIPDRFSAQQFSDYHSELNMSSLELGDSALYFCASSSYPDRVYNEQFFGPGTRLTVL.

The CDR3 spells CAWRPPGVAFF. CDR3 DNA: TGTGCCTGGAGGCCTCCCGGGGTAGCTTTCTTT. This chain links TRBV30 with TRBJ1-1; no definite D call. There are 11 residues in the CDR3. Trimming left V 3 bases short and J 10 bases short, with 12 bases between. Germline V gives CDR1 GTSNPN, CDR2 SVGIG (reference sequence).

This clone was recorded only once. J is TRBJ1-2 and V is TRBV6-2 or TRBV6-3, with 8 bases matching TRBD1. The CDR3 is made up of 15 amino acids. Germline-derived CDR1 and CDR2 are MNHEY and SVGEGT. Losses at the gene ends were 5 bases for V and 4 bases for J; bases not matched to a gene: 9. As DNA, the CDR3 is TGTGCCAGCAGTCCAGACAGGGGATTTTTCTATGGCTACACCTTC. As protein: CASSPDRGFFYGYTF.